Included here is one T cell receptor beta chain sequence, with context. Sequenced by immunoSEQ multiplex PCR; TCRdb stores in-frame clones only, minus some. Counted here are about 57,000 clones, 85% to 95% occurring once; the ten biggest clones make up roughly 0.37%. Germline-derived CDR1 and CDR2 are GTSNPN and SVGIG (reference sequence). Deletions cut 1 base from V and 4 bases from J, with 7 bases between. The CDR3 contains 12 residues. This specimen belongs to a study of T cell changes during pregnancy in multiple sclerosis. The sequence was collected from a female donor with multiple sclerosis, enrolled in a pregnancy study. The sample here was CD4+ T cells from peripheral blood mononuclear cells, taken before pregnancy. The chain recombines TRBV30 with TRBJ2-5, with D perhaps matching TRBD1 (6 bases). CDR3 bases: TGTGCCTGGAGTGCAGGGGTAGAGACCCAGTACTTC. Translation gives CAWSAGVETQYF.